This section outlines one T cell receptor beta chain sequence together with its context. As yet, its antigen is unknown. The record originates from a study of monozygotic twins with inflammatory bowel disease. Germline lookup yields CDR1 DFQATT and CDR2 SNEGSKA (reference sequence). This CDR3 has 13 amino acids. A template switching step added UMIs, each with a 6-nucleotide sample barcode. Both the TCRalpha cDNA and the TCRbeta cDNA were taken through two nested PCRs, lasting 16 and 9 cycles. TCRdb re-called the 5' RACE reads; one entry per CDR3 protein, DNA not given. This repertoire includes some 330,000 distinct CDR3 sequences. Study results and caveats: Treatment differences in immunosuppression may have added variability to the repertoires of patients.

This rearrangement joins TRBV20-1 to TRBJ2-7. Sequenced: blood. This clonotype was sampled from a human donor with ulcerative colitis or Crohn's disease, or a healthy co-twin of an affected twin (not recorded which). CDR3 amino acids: CSARSNGRYEQYF.